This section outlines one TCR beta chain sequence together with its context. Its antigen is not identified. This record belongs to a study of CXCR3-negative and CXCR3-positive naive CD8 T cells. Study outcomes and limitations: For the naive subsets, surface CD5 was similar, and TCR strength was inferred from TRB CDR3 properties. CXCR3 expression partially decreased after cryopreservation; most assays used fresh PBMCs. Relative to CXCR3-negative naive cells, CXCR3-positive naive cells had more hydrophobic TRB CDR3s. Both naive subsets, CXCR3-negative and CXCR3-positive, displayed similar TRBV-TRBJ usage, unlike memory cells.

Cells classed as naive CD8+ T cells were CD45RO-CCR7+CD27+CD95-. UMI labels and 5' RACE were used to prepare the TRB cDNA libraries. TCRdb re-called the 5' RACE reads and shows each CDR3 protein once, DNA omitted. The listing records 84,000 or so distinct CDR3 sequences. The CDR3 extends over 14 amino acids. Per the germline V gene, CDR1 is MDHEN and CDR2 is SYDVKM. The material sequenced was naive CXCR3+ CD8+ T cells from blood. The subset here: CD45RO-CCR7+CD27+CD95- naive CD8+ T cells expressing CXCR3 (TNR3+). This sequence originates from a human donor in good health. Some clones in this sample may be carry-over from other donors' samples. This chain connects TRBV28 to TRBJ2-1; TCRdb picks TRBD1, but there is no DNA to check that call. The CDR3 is CASSLFGQPHKQFF.